This is a list of T cell receptor beta chains from one sample in a study of cytomegalovirus exposure and HLA in healthy donors. The repertoire was sequenced with immunoSEQ multiplex PCR; TCRdb's copy has only in-frame clones and lacks some. The sample gives 130,000 to 150,000 clones, over 60% of which show up once; roughly an eighth is in the top ten. Material for sequencing was PBMCs. These receptors came from a man in his forties or fifties in good health and CMV-seropositive. Each CDR3 is given without its conserved first and last residue.

v_gene: TRBV15; CDR3aa: ATSRASAVLGGEQY
v_gene: TRBV28; CDR3aa: ASTTHSGGQF
v_gene: TRBV5-4; CDR3aa: ASSTPTVERAGELF
v_gene: TRBV2; CDR3aa: ASQALSHEQF
v_gene: TRBV6-5; CDR3aa: ASSSPSGPQETQY
v_gene: TRBV18; CDR3aa: ASSPYYAVQGNQPQH
v_gene: TRBV6-5; CDR3aa: ASAEQGAVYNEQF
v_gene: TRBV11-2; CDR3aa: ASSLDASGGYEQY
v_gene: TRBV27; CDR3aa: ASSFRRKETQY
v_gene: TRBV15; CDR3aa: ATSPRDRTNEKLF
v_gene: TRBV19; CDR3aa: ASSPRVYGYT
v_gene: TRBV4-1; CDR3aa: ASSPWEGGHEQY
v_gene: TRBV28; CDR3aa: ASGRGGAF
v_gene: TRBV7-9; CDR3aa: ASSSQGPSGNTIY
v_gene: TRBV19; CDR3aa: ASNPTGNYGYT
v_gene: TRBV5-1; CDR3aa: ASSSGGYTDTQY
v_gene: TRBV13; CDR3aa: ASSQSTGNEQF
v_gene: TRBV5-4; CDR3aa: ASSGSGSKVEQY
v_gene: TRBV5-4; CDR3aa: ASSFGHNYGYT
v_gene: TRBV7-9; CDR3aa: ASSREQNYEQY
v_gene: TRBV2; CDR3aa: ASSASRLAGVPDTQY
v_gene: TRBV15; CDR3aa: ATSRGDTEAF
v_gene: TRBV4-1; CDR3aa: ASSGGSGSTDTQY
v_gene: TRBV11-2; CDR3aa: ASSLAPGLARAWGAEQY
v_gene: TRBV7-6; CDR3aa: ASSAGTASSYGYT
v_gene: TRBV5-1; CDR3aa: ASSSSSGPGETQY
v_gene: TRBV30; CDR3aa: AWGRVVSEQY
v_gene: TRBV5-1; CDR3aa: ASSPGPGKGSYEQY
v_gene: TRBV4-3; CDR3aa: ASSQGALAGGPSYEQY
v_gene: TRBV2; CDR3aa: AGGRDRSYEQY
v_gene: TRBV4-1; CDR3aa: ASSLTGTQETQY
v_gene: TRBV4-3; CDR3aa: ASSQDSGTSGSYEQY
v_gene: TRBV19; CDR3aa: ILRLAGFTKNIQY
v_gene: TRBV7-9; CDR3aa: ASSLDNGLSYEQY
v_gene: TRBV25-1; CDR3aa: ASSELAGPYNEQF
v_gene: TRBV28; CDR3aa: ASSLPGDVADTQY
v_gene: TRBV9; CDR3aa: ASSSTTGNSAPLH
v_gene: TRBV9; CDR3aa: ASSVGLAGGSGELF
v_gene: TRBV5-1; CDR3aa: ASTLDGSTGELF